The table lists the clone carrying this T cell receptor (beta chain) with a few counts. The target antigen is unknown. The data were obtained in a study of vaccination and CD4 T cells after COVID-19. Looking at the study overall: Each convalescent patient was PCR positive for SARS-CoV-2 on nasal swab; ten or so cases were mild and one severe. The cells in question were stimulated using overlapping spike peptides derived from SARS-CoV-2, HCoV-NL63, HCoV-OC43 and HCoV-229E.

An Oncomine TCR Beta short-read assay was used to sequence the DNA from cultured CD4+ T cells. Investigators obtained genomic DNA by extraction from cultured CD4+ T cells. A single record per CDR3 protein comes from TCRdb applying MiXCR to the PCR reads. The sample includes 10,000 to 11,000 distinct CDR3 sequences, around 23% of them seen just once. This CDR3 has 11 residues. CDR1 is DFQATT and CDR2 is SNEGSKA in the germline V gene (reference sequence). V lost 4 bases and J lost 3, with 5 bases in between. Treatment noted: approximately 11-day PBMC culture with coronavirus spike peptide pools or control peptides (ViraFEST assay).

This specimen consisted of CD4+ T cells from blood, cultured in vitro, obtained after SARS-CoV-2 vaccination. The origin of this receptor is a human donor who had recovered from COVID-19. This rearrangement joins TRBV20-1 to TRBJ2-3; D gene unclear. CDR3 residues: CSAIRTDTQYF. Written as DNA, the CDR3 is TGCAGTGCTATAAGGACAGATACGCAGTATTTT.